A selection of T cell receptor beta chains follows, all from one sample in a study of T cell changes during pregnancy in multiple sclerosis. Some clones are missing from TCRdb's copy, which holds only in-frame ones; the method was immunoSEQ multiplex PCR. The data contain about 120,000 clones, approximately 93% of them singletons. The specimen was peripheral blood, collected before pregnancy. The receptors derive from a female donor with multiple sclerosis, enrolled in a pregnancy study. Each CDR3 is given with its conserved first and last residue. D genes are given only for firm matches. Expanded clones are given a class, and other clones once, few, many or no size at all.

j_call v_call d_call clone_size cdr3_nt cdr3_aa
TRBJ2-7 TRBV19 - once TGTGCCAGTAGTATGGGCCTGGCCCTCGAGCAGTACTTC CASSMGLALEQYF
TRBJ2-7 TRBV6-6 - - TGTGCCAGCAGTGCCTACCTCCGGGGGGAGCAGTACTTC CASSAYLRGEQYF
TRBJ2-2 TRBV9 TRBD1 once TGTGCCAGCAGCGCCGACAGGGGGGGAGGGGAGCTGTTTTTT CASSADRGGGELFF
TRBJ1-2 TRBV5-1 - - TGCGCCAGCAGCTTGGATCCAGGGTCCGCTAGTGGCTACACCTTC CASSLDPGSASGYTF
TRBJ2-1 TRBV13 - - TGTGCCAGCAGCTTAACGGGGTCCTACAATGAGCAGTTCTTC CASSLTGSYNEQFF
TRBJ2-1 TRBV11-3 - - TGTGCCAGCAGCCCCTCCGAGGGGGGGGAGCAGTTCTTC CASSPSEGGEQFF
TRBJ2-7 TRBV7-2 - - TGTGCCAGCAGCTTAGTTCCGGGTTCCGGTCTCGAGCAGTACTTC CASSLVPGSGLEQYF
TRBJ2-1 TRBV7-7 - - TGTGCCAGCAGCCCGGACTATCCCGGGGAGCAGTTCTTC CASSPDYPGEQFF
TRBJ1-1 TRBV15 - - TGTGCCACCAGCAGAGATAGGGGGGGCGTCGGAGCTTTCTTT CATSRDRGGVGAFF
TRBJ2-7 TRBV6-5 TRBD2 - TGTGCCAGCAGTCGGACTAGCGGGGGACCCTACGAGCAGTACTTC CASSRTSGGPYEQYF
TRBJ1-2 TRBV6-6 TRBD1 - TGTGCCAGCAGTTTCGGACAGGCACGCTATGGCTACACCTTC CASSFGQARYGYTF
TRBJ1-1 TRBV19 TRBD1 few TGTGCCAGCGGACAGGGGACTGAAGCTTTCTTT CASGQGTEAFF
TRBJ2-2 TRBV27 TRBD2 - TGTGCCAGCAGTTTAATGGGGCTAGCGGCGAACACCGGGGAGCTGTTTTTT CASSLMGLAANTGELFF
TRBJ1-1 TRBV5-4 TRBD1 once TGTGCCAGCAGCCCTTTCCAGGGGGCGAGGGACACTGAAGCTTTCTTT CASSPFQGARDTEAFF
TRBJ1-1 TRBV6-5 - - TGTGCCAGCAGTTACAAGACGGGAAACACTGAAGCTTTCTTT CASSYKTGNTEAFF
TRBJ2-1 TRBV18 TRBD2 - TGTGCCAGCTCACTCCTTTCCGGGACTAGCAGCGGGAATGAGCAGTTCTTC CASSLLSGTSSGNEQFF
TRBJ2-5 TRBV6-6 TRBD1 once TGTGCCAGCAGTTACTCCGGGACAGGGGGTGTGGAGACCCAGTACTTC CASSYSGTGGVETQYF